This T cell receptor beta chain was sequenced for a study of technical replicates of blood from a handful of donors. The assay was immunoSEQ multiplex PCR, and TCRdb's table has in-frame clones only and misses some. This sample carries some 82,000 clones, less than 98% of them seen once, and the ten largest clones take more than 0.15%. This clone has just one count. This CDR3 has 15 amino acids. The V gene's germline CDR1 is SNHLY and CDR2 FYNNEI. V shed 5 bases, J shed 9 bases, and the junction held 12 bases outside the gene matches. Input material: T cells isolated from PBMCs. J is TRBJ2-5 and V is TRBV2; 10 nucleotides match TRBD2. This receptor was obtained from a human donor in good health. The CDR3 here is CASSITSGGGGSQYF. Written as DNA, the CDR3 is TGTGCCAGCAGTATTACGAGCGGGGGGGGTGGGTCCCAGTACTTC.